These T cell receptor beta chains were read from a single sample in a study of cytomegalovirus exposure and HLA in healthy donors. Data came from immunoSEQ multiplex PCR; TCRdb stores just in-frame clones and leaves some out. This table has 130,000 to 150,000 clones, 60% to 80% appearing once. Sequencing input: PBMCs. Every receptor here comes from a male donor in good health and CMV-seronegative. Both conserved end residues are part of each CDR3. Fields, in order: CDR3 protein, CDR3 DNA, J gene, D gene, V gene, clone size. The D gene is left open where the match is weak. The size field is filled for only some rows; it gives once, few, many or a size class.

CASSVVYAGQTYSTDTQYF TGTGCCAGCAGTGTAGTATATGCAGGGCAGACGTATAGCACAGATACGCAGTATTTT TRBJ2-3 . TRBV6-1 .
CASSQDLTDTQYF TGTGCCAGCAGCCAAGATCTGACAGATACGCAGTATTTT TRBJ2-3 . TRBV4-2 .
CASRTSGYFTLSGANVLTF TGTGCCAGCAGGACCTCAGGCTACTTTACCCTCTCTGGGGCCAACGTCCTGACTTTC TRBJ2-6 . TRBV5-8 .
CASSIGVRVDNEQFF TGTGCCAGTAGTATTGGAGTCAGGGTCGACAATGAGCAGTTCTTC TRBJ2-1 . TRBV19 .
CASLGRHGNSPLHF TGTGCCAGCCTAGGGAGACACGGCAATTCACCCCTCCACTTT TRBJ1-6 . TRBV28 .
CASSFSSLRGPGSEQYF TGTGCCAGCAGCTTCTCGTCTTTGAGGGGGCCGGGGAGTGAGCAGTACTTC TRBJ2-7 TRBD1 TRBV7-2 .
CASSRGDTQYF TGTGCCAGCAGCCGGGGGGATACGCAGTATTTT TRBJ2-3 . TRBV5-6 few
CASSQGMRFSLNSPLHF TGTGCCAGCAGCCAAGGAATGCGGTTCTCGCTTAATTCACCCCTCCACTTT TRBJ1-6 . TRBV28 .
CASSGTANSPLHF TGTGCCAGCAGTGGGACAGCGAATTCACCCCTCCACTTT TRBJ1-6 . TRBV6-1 .
CASRAGTAGTGELFF TGTGCCAGCAGGGCCGGGACGGCGGGAACTGGGGAGCTGTTTTTT TRBJ2-2 . TRBV27 .
CASSLDRASEFF TGTGCCAGCAGCCTCGACAGGGCCTCCGAGTTTTTT TRBJ2-2 TRBD1 TRBV11-2 .